This is a list of T cell receptor beta chains from one sample in a study of early stage breast cancer tumors. This table comes from immunoSEQ multiplex PCR, and its TCRdb copy is limited to in-frame clones, with some not included. This table holds under 45,000 clones, approximately 78% found once. Sequenced input: blood. These receptors came from a person aged 50-59 years with breast cancer. CDR3s include the opening cysteine and the closing phenylalanine or tryptophan. D genes are given only for firm matches. Clone sizes are given selectively: once, few, many, or a class where the clone is expanded.

TRBD1 . TRBJ1-3 TRBV9 16 CASSPGTGISGNTIYF TGTGCCAGCAGCCCCGGGACAGGGATCTCTGGAAACACCATATATTTT
TRBD2 . TRBJ2-5 TRBV19 14 CASSTLAAGETQYF TGTGCCAGTAGTACTCTAGCGGCGGGGGAGACCCAGTACTTC
. . TRBJ1-6 TRBV6-6 13 CASSYRGGSPLHF TGTGCCAGCAGTTACCGGGGAGGTTCACCCCTCCACTTT
. . TRBJ2-3 TRBV30 13 CACSPGGGDTQYF TGTGCCTGCTCTCCGGGGGGCGGTGATACGCAGTATTTT
. once TRBJ1-1 TRBV10-3 13 CATSRGDNTEAFF TGTGCCACCTCCCGGGGGGACAACACTGAAGCTTTCTTT
. . TRBJ1-3 TRBV18 15 CASSPGGYSGNTIYF TGTGCCAGCTCACCCGGCGGCTACTCTGGAAACACCATATATTTT
. . TRBJ1-2 TRBV15 13 CATSRGDRNGYTF TGTGCCACCAGCAGAGGAGACAGAAATGGCTACACCTTC
TRBD2 once TRBJ2-1 TRBV6-1 15 CASSEVGTTNNEQFF TGTGCCAGCAGTGAAGTCGGGACTACCAACAATGAGCAGTTCTTC
TRBD1 . TRBJ2-3 TRBV28 16 CASRGDRGGGTDTQYF TGTGCCAGCAGAGGGGACAGGGGGGGAGGAACAGATACGCAGTATTTT
TRBD1 . TRBJ1-4 TRBV6-6 13 CASRSTGYEKLFF TGTGCCAGCAGGTCGACAGGGTATGAAAAACTGTTTTTT
. . TRBJ1-2 TRBV29-1 11 CSARTDYGYTF TGCAGCGCCCGGACAGACTATGGCTACACCTTC
TRBD2 . TRBJ2-5 TRBV9 16 CASSVVGTSDQETQYF TGTGCCAGCAGCGTAGTAGGGACTAGCGACCAAGAGACCCAGTACTTC
TRBD2 . TRBJ2-2 TRBV25-1 16 CASSESSRGVAGELFF TGTGCCAGCAGTGAATCTTCGCGGGGGGTGGCCGGGGAGCTGTTTTTT
TRBD2 . TRBJ2-1 TRBV4-2 19 CASSQEGLAGVISYNEQFF TGTGCCAGCAGCCAGGAGGGACTAGCGGGGGTAATCTCCTACAATGAGCAGTTCTTC